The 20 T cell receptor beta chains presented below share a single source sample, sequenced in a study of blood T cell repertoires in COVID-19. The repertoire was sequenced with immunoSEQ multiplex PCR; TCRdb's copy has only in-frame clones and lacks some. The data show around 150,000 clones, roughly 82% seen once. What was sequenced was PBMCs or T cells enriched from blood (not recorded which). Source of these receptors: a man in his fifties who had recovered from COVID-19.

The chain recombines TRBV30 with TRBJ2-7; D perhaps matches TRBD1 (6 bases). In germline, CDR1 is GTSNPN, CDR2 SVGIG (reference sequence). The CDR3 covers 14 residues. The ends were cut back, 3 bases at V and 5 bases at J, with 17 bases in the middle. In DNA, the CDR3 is TGTGCCTGGAGCCGCCGGGACATATTAAACGAGCAGTACTTC. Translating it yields CAWSRRDILNEQYF. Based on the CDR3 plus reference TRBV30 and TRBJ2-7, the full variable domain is SQTIHQWPATLVQPVGSPLSLECTVEGTSNPNLYWYRQAAGRGLQLLFYSVGIGQISSEVPQNLSASRPQDRQFILSSKKLLLSDSGFYLCAWSRRDILNEQYFGPGTRLTVT.

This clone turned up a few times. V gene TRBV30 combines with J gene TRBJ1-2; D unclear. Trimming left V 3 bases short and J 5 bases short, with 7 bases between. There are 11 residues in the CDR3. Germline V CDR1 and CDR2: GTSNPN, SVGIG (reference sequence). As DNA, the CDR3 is TGTGCCTGGAGGGGCCTTTATGGCTACACCTTC. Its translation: CAWRGLYGYTF.

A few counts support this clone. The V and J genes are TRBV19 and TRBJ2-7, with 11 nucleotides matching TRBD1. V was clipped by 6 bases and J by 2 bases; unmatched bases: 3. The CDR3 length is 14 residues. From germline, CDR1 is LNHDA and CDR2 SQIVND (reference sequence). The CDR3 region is CASRTGQGAYEQYF. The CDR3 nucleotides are TGTGCCAGTAGGACGGGACAGGGGGCCTACGAGCAGTACTTC.

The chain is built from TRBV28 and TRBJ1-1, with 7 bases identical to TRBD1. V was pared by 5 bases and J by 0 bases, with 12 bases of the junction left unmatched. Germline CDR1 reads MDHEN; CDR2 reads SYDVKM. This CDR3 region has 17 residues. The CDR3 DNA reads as TGTGCCAGCAGTCCTTTGACAGGGCCTGTGATGAACACTGAAGCTTTCTTT. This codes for CASSPLTGPVMNTEAFF.

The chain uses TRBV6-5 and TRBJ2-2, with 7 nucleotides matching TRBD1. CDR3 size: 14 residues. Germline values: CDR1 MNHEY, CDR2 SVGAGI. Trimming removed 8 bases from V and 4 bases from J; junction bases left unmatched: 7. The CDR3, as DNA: TGTGCCAGCCGCCGACAGGGTGGCACCGGGGAGCTGTTTTTT. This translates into CASRRQGGTGELFF.

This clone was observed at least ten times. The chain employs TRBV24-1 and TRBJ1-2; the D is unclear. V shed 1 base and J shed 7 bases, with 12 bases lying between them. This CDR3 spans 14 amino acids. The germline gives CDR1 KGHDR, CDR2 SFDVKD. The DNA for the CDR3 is TGTGCCACCAGTGATTTTGCGGGTATCGGTGGCTACACCTTC. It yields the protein CATSDFAGIGGYTF.

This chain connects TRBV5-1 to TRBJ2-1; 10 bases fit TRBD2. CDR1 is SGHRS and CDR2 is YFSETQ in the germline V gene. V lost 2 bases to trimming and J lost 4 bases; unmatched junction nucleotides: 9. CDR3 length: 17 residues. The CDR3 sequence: CASSFLAGVTTYNEQFF. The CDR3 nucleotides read TGCGCCAGCAGCTTTCTAGCGGGAGTAACAACATACAATGAGCAGTTCTTC.

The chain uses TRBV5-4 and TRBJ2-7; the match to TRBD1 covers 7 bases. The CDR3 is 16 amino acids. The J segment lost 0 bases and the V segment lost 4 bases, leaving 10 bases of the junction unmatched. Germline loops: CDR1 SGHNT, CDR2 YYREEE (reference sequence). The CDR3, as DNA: TGTGCCAGCAGCCCGACACAGGGGACGACCTCCTACGAGCAGTACTTC. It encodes CASSPTQGTTSYEQYF.

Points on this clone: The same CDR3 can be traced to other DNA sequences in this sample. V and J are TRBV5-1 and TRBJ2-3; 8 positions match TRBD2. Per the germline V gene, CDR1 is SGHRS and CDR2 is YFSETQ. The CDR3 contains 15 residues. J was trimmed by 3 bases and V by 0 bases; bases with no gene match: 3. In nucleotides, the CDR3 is TGCGCCAGCAGCTTGGGGCTAGCGGGTACAGATACGCAGTATTTT. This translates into CASSLGLAGTDTQYF.

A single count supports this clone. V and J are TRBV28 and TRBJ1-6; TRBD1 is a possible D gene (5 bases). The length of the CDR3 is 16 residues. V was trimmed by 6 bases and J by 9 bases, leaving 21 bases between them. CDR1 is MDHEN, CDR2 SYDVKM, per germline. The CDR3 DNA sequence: TGTGCCAGCAGCCCCCACATCCCGGGGGTAGGTTCACCCCTCCACTTT. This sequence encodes CASSPHIPGVGSPLHF.

In nucleotides, the CDR3 is TGCGCCAGCAGCTACGCAGGGGGTTACGAGCAGTACTTC. Protein sequence: CASSYAGGYEQYF. The J gene is TRBJ2-7, the V gene TRBV5-1; 7 bases agree with TRBD1. The length of the CDR3 is 13 residues. Germline values: CDR1 SGHRS, CDR2 YFSETQ. The J segment lost 4 bases and the V segment lost 3 bases, leaving 4 bases of the junction unmatched. The variable domain in full, completed from reference TRBV5-1 and TRBJ2-7, reads KAGVTQTPRYLIKTRGQQVTLSCSPISGHRSVSWYQQTPGQGLQFLFEYFSETQRNKGNFPGRFSGRQFSNSRSEMNVSTLELGDSALYLCASSYAGGYEQYFGPGTRLTVT.

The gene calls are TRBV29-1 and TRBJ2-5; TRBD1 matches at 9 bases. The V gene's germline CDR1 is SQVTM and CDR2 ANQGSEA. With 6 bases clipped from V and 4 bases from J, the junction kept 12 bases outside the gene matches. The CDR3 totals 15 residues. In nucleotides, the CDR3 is TGCAGCGTGGGCCCCGGGACAGGGTCACCAGAGACCCAGTACTTC. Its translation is CSVGPGTGSPETQYF.

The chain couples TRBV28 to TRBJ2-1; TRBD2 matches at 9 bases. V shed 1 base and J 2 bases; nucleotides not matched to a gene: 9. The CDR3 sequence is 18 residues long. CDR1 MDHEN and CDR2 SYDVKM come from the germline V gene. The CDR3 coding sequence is TGTGCCAGCAGTTTATCTGCCGGGGTAGCGGGGGCCTACAATGAGCAGTTCTTC. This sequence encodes CASSLSAGVAGAYNEQFF. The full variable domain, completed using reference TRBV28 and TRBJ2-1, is DVKVTQSSRYLVKRTGEKVFLECVQDMDHENMFWYRQDPGLGLRLIYFSYDVKMKEKGDIPEGYSVSREKKERFSLILESASTNQTSMYLCASSLSAGVAGAYNEQFFGPGTRLTVL.

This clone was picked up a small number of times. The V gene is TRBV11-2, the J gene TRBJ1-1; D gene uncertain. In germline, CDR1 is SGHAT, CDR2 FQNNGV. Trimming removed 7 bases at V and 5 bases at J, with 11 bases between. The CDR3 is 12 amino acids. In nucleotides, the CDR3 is TGTGCCAGCACGATCGGCGGAACTGAAGCTTTCTTT. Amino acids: CASTIGGTEAFF.

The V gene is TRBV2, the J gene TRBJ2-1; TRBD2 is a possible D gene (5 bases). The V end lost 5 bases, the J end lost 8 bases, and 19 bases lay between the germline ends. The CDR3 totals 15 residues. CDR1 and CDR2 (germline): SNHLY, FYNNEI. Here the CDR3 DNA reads TGTGCCAGCAGTAGGAAAACGGGATCTGGCGATGAGCAGTTCTTC. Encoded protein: CASSRKTGSGDEQFF. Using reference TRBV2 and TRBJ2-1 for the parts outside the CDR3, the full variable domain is EPEVTQTPSHQVTQMGQEVILRCVPISNHLYFYWYRQILGQKVEFLVSFYNNEISEKSEIFDDQFSVERPDGSNFTLKIRSTKLEDSAMYFCASSRKTGSGDEQFFGPGTRLTVL.

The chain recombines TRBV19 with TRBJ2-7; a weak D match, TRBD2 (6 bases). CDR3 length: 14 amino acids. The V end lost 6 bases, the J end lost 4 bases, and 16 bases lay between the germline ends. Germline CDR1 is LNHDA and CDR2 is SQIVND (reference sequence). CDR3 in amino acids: CASRSREATYEQYF. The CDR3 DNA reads TGTGCCAGTAGGTCCAGGGAGGCCACTTACGAGCAGTACTTC.

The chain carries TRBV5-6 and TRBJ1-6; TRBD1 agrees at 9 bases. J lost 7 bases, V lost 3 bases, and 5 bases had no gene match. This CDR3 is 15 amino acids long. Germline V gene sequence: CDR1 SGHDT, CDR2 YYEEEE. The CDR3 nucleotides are TGTGCCAGCAGCTACTGGGACAGGGTGAATTCACCCCTCCACTTT. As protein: CASSYWDRVNSPLHF.

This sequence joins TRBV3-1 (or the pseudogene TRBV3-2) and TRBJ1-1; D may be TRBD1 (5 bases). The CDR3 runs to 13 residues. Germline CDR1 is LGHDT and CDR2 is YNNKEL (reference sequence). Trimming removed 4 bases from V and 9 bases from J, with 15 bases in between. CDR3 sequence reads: CASSPSDSFQAFF. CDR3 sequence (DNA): TGTGCCAGCAGCCCCTCCGACAGTTTCCAAGCTTTCTTT.

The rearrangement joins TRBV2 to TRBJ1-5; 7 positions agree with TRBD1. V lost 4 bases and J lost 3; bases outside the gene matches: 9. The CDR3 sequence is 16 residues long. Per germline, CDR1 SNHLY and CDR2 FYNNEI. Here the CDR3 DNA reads TGTGCCAGCAGTGTTCGGGGACAGCGCTTCAATCAGCCCCAGCATTTT. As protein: CASSVRGQRFNQPQHF.

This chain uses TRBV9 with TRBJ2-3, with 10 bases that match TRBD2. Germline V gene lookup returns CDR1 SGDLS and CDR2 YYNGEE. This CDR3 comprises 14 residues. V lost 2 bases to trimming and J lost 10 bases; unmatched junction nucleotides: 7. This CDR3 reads CASSVSLAGDPQYF. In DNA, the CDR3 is TGTGCCAGCAGCGTTAGCCTAGCGGGAGACCCGCAGTATTTT. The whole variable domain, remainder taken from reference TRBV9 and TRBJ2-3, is DSGVTQTPKHLITATGQRVTLRCSPRSGDLSVYWYQQSLDQGLQFLIQYYNGEERAKGNILERFSAQQFPDLHSELNLSSLELGDSALYFCASSVSLAGDPQYFGPGTRLTVL.